This T cell receptor (beta chain) was profiled in a study of identical twins. The table lists this clonotype with many counts. A universal primer site came from template switching; cDNA carried unique molecular identifiers. A single record per CDR3 protein comes from TCRdb applying MiXCR to the 5' RACE reads. The table lists a few hundred thousand distinct CDR3 sequences, 13% to 15% of them singletons. Trimming stripped 7 bases from V and 9 bases from J, with 25 bases between. CDR3 length equals 16 residues. The same specimen was also included in a second study, on yellow fever vaccine responses in identical twins.

The chain couples TRBV12-3 or TRBV12-4 to TRBJ2-1; possible D gene TRBD1, 6 bases. The sequencing input was CD4+ T cells sorted from blood. The receptor was isolated from a young woman in good health. The CDR3 coding sequence is TGTGCCAGCATCGGGTCAATACAGGGAAGTATGGGTGAGCAGTTCTTC. Amino acids: CASIGSIQGSMGEQFF.